One and the same sample provided the 10 T cell receptor beta chains below, sequenced in a study of OX40 agonist ivuxolimab in advanced cancers. The data were produced by immunoSEQ multiplex PCR, yet TCRdb's version contains in-frame clones alone and is incomplete. The sample has tens of thousands of clones, 65% to 80% seen once; the top ten hold approximately 24%. This material consisted of CD4+ or CD8+ T cells sorted from blood, taken in a trial of the OX40 agonist ivuxolimab. The origin of the receptors is an adult with an advanced solid tumor such as melanoma, head and neck, liver or kidney cancer.

V is TRBV11-2 and J is TRBJ2-7; unclear D gene. CDR3 length equals 15 residues. V was pared by 1 base and J by 3 bases, with 13 bases between. Germline V gene data show CDR1 as SGHAT and CDR2 as FQNNGV. CDR3 loop: CASSLGPLPLYEQYF. In DNA, the CDR3 is TGTGCCAGCAGCTTAGGTCCCCTCCCCCTCTACGAGCAGTACTTC.

The table lists this clone with a count of one. This chain connects TRBV5-4 to TRBJ1-6, with D perhaps matching TRBD1 (5 bases). Deletions cut 6 bases from V and 7 bases from J, with 14 bases between. The CDR3 has 14 amino acids. Germline values: CDR1 SGHNT, CDR2 YYREEE (reference sequence). Here the CDR3 DNA reads TGTGCCAGCACCCGAGACAGAGAAAATTCACCCCTCCACTTT. It translates to CASTRDRENSPLHF.

This clone was counted a single time. The chain links TRBV10-2 to TRBJ2-3; 8 bases fit TRBD2. Trimming at V came to 8 bases and at J to 5 bases, leaving 15 bases not matched to a gene. This CDR3 has 16 amino acids. Germline V gene data show CDR1 as WSHSY and CDR2 as SAAADI. In DNA form, the CDR3 reads TGCGCCAGCCGCCTACGGGGGGGGGCCTCGGTAGATACGCAGTATTTT. This gives the protein CASRLRGGASVDTQYF.

The chain is built from TRBV1 and TRBJ2-1. TRBV1 is reported as a pseudogene. The CDR3 length is 17 residues. The CDR3 sequence: CTSSQDPCLLDYNEQFF. DNA for the CDR3: TGCACCAGCAGCCAAGATCCGTGCCTTCTTGACTACAATGAGCAGTTCTTC.

This chain links TRBV5-1 with TRBJ2-7, with 10 bases fitting TRBD1. Germline loops: CDR1 SGHRS, CDR2 YFSETQ. CDR3 length equals 13 residues. Trimming at V came to 4 bases and at J to 6 bases, leaving 4 bases not matched to a gene. The CDR3 DNA sequence: TGCGCCAGCAGCCAACGGACAGGGGGCGAGCAGTACTTC. It encodes CASSQRTGGEQYF.

This chain joins TRBV5-4 and TRBJ2-3; 7 nucleotides line up with TRBD2. The CDR3 runs to 15 residues. Trimming removed 2 bases from V and 2 bases from J; junction bases left unmatched: 5. Germline V gene lookup returns CDR1 SGHNT and CDR2 YYREEE (reference sequence). CDR3 nucleotides: TGTGCCAGCAGCTTTGGGGGGACTACCACAGATACGCAGTATTTT. Amino acids: CASSFGGTTTDTQYF. The full variable domain, in which reference TRBV5-4 and TRBJ2-3 provide the parts outside the CDR3, is ETGVTQSPTHLIKTRGQQVTLRCSSQSGHNTVSWYQQALGQGPQFIFQYYREEENGRGNFPPRFSGLQFPNYSSELNVNALELDDSALYLCASSFGGTTTDTQYFGPGTRLTVL.

J is TRBJ1-1 and V is TRBV6-5; 7 nucleotides align to TRBD1. Germline loops: CDR1 MNHEY, CDR2 SVGAGI. Trimming at V came to 2 bases and at J to 5 bases, leaving 2 bases not matched to a gene. The CDR3 consists of 13 residues. This chain's CDR3 is CASSYEQGTEAFF. DNA of the CDR3: TGTGCCAGCAGTTACGAACAGGGGACTGAAGCTTTCTTT.

This sequence joins TRBV6-5 and TRBJ2-3; 14 bases are a match to TRBD2. The CDR3 loop spans 15 amino acids. V shed 6 bases and J 5 bases; nucleotides not matched to a gene: 4. CDR1 MNHEY and CDR2 SVGAGI come from the germline V gene. CDR3 DNA sequence: TGTGCCAGCAGCTCGACTAGCGGGGGGGGAGATACGCAGTATTTT. Amino acids: CASSSTSGGGDTQYF.

The CDR3 bases are TGTGCCAGCAAACTAGGACAGGGCTACGAGCAGTACTTC. Its translation: CASKLGQGYEQYF. The V and J genes are TRBV2 and TRBJ2-7; 8 positions agree with TRBD1. Germline-derived CDR1 and CDR2 are SNHLY and FYNNEI. This CDR3 has 13 residues. J lost 3 bases, V lost 7 bases, and 5 bases had no gene match.

V is TRBV28 and J is TRBJ1-3, with D uncertain. Deletions cut 6 bases from V and 0 bases from J, with 12 bases between. Germline V gene lookup returns CDR1 MDHEN and CDR2 SYDVKM. The CDR3 is 15 amino acids. CDR3 DNA: TGTGCCAGCAGCCCACCCGCGAGCTCTGGAAACACCATATATTTT. Translated: CASSPPASSGNTIYF.